This TCR beta chain was sequenced in a study of PD-1 blockade in classical Hodgkin lymphoma. This clone was observed a handful of times. The antigen is not known. Sequencing was performed with immunoSEQ multiplex PCR; in TCRdb, only in-frame clones are kept and a portion is missing. The sample consists of some 13,000 clones, roughly 82% of them appearing once. The CDR3 covers 13 residues. V lost 6 bases and J lost 5; bases outside the gene matches: 6. The germline V gene encodes CDR1 SNHLY and CDR2 FYNNEI. Study-level points and caveats: CD4+ TCR diversity rose significantly by C4D1, and CD8+ TCR diversity did not. Partial responders and progressors had significantly lower baseline TCR diversity. Exclusion removed patients who began nivolumab under 1 year after ASCT. According to reports, newly diagnosed patients had lower baseline TCR diversity than healthy donors, and relapsed/refractory patients had lower baseline TCR diversity still.

All the patients suffered relapse after autologous stem cell transplantation, and brentuximab vedotin exposure differed. The sample here was peripheral blood mononuclear cells (PBMCs), taken at baseline. This rearrangement joins TRBV2 to TRBJ1-1; the match to TRBD1 covers 7 bases. The clonotype was recovered from a human donor with classical Hodgkin lymphoma. CDR3 amino acids: CASRGTGVTEAFF. DNA for the CDR3: TGTGCCAGCAGGGGAACAGGGGTTACTGAAGCTTTCTTT.